A selection of T cell receptor beta chains follows, all from one sample in a study of blood T cell repertoires in COVID-19. Repertoires were generated with immunoSEQ multiplex PCR, while TCRdb's copy carries only in-frame clones and drops some. This sample has roughly 230,000 clones, with over 80% found just once. Sample: peripheral blood. The receptors originated from a human donor in a cohort sampled during active COVID-19. Each CDR3 is given with its conserved first and last residue. The D gene is left open where the match is weak. Clone size appears in some rows only: once, few, many, or a class for an expanded clone.

>TRBD2|TRBJ2-7|TRBV3-1/TRBV3-2|-
TGTGCCAGCAGCCAAGCAAAGGGACTAGCGGGAGGCACCTACGAGCAGTACTTC
CASSQAKGLAGGTYEQYF
>-|TRBJ2-7|TRBV28|once
TGTGCCAGCAGTCTAGTGCGCTACGAGCAGTACTTC
CASSLVRYEQYF
>TRBD1|TRBJ1-5|TRBV30|few
TGTGCCTGGGGGGACAGGGGCAATCAGCCCCAGCATTTT
CAWGDRGNQPQHF
>-|TRBJ1-1|TRBV10-3|-
TGTGCCATCAGTGCCGGGGGGCGCGGGACTGAAGCTTTCTTT
CAISAGGRGTEAFF
>-|TRBJ1-4|TRBV11-2|-
TGTGCCAGCAGTGACCGGGGAAATAATGAAAAACTGTTTTTT
CASSDRGNNEKLFF
>TRBD2|TRBJ2-5|TRBV2|few
TGTGCCAGCAGTCCGGGACTAGGCCAAGGGACCCAGTACTTC
CASSPGLGQGTQYF
>-|TRBJ2-7|TRBV6-5|-
TGTGCCAGCAGTATCCCCAGCGCCGACGAGCAGTACTTC
CASSIPSADEQYF
>TRBD1|TRBJ2-2|TRBV19|-
TGTGCCAGTAGTTCGGACAGGGTCGGCGGGGAGCTGTTTTTT
CASSSDRVGGELFF
>-|TRBJ2-4|TRBV7-9|-
TGTGCCAGCAGCTCGGTTTTTGCTTTTGCCAAAAACATTCAGTACTTC
CASSSVFAFAKNIQYF
>TRBD1|TRBJ1-1|TRBV6-4|-
TGTGCCAGCACAAGCGACAGGGGATGGACTGAAGCTTTCTTT
CASTSDRGWTEAFF
>-|TRBJ2-7|TRBV10-2|-
TGCGCCAGCAGTGATAGTCAGGGGAGCTCCTACGAGCAGTACTTC
CASSDSQGSSYEQYF
>-|TRBJ2-5|TRBV19|-
TGTGCCAGTAGTATGAGGCAGGGGAACCAAGAGACCCAGTACTTC
CASSMRQGNQETQYF
>TRBD2|TRBJ2-7|TRBV7-9|-
TGTGCCAGCGGACGACTAGCGAGTGGTTACGAGCAGTACTTC
CASGRLASGYEQYF
>-|TRBJ2-1|TRBV15|-
TGTGCCACCAGCAGAGATCCCCCGGGGACTCACAATGAGCAGTTCTTC
CATSRDPPGTHNEQFF
>TRBD1|TRBJ2-4|TRBV6-5|-
TGTGCCAGCACCAATCCCGGACAGGGGGGAAACATTCAGTACTTC
CASTNPGQGGNIQYF
>TRBD1|TRBJ2-3|TRBV4-1|-
TGCGCCAGCAGCCGCGCCGGGGGACAGGGAAGCGATACGCAGTATTTT
CASSRAGGQGSDTQYF
>TRBD1|TRBJ1-5|TRBV2|once
TGTGCCAGCGGCAGGGACAGGGGAAATCAGCCCCAGCATTTT
CASGRDRGNQPQHF
>TRBD1|TRBJ1-5|TRBV28|-
TGTGCCAGTAGGACAGGTCTGGCCCAGCATTTT
CASRTGLAQHF
>-|TRBJ2-1|TRBV11-3|-
TGTGCCAGCAGCCCCGGTTCCGTTTACAATGAGCAGTTCTTC
CASSPGSVYNEQFF
>-|TRBJ1-5|TRBV7-2|-
TGTGCCAGCAGCTTAGGTAACAGGAGTTATAGCAATCAGCCCCAGCATTTT
CASSLGNRSYSNQPQHF
>-|TRBJ1-5|TRBV5-1|-
TGCGCCAGCAGCCCTGGGGGGGAAAGCAATCAGCCCCAGCATTTT
CASSPGGESNQPQHF
>-|TRBJ2-5|TRBV7-9|-
TGTGCCAGCAGCCTACGAAGGCAGCGGGTGAAAGAGGAGACCCAGTACTTC
CASSLRRQRVKEETQYF
>-|TRBJ2-5|TRBV11-2|-
TGTGCCAGCAGCGCTGGACTTTTCCCAGAGACCCAGTACTTC
CASSAGLFPETQYF
>-|TRBJ2-1|TRBV29-1|few
TGCAGCGTTGAACGAATAGCGGCTGAGCAGTTCTTC
CSVERIAAEQFF
>-|TRBJ2-2|TRBV25-1|-
TGTGCCAGCAGTGACTCTCCGGACAGCCACACCGGGGAGCTGTTTTTT
CASSDSPDSHTGELFF
>TRBD1|TRBJ2-1|TRBV7-9|-
TGTGCCATTTCAGAAGGGACAGGCGGGGATGAGCAGTTCTTC
CAISEGTGGDEQFF
>TRBD1|TRBJ2-3|TRBV5-1|-
TGCGCCAGCAGGAGACCCGGGACAGAGACCAATACGCAGTATTTT
CASRRPGTETNTQYF
>-|TRBJ1-6|TRBV27|-
TGTGCCAGCAGTTTATCTGGCAGGGGAACTTCACCCCTCCACTTT
CASSLSGRGTSPLHF
>TRBD1|TRBJ1-5|TRBV2|-
TGTGCCAGCAGGGGACAGGGGGGATTTCAGCCCCAGCATTTT
CASRGQGGFQPQHF
>-|TRBJ1-2|TRBV2|-
TGTGCCAGCAGTGAGCGTAGCTACACCTTC
CASSERSYTF
>TRBD1|TRBJ1-6|TRBV2|few
TGTGCCAGCAGAACCCGGGACAGGGGCGGGAATTCACCCCTCCACTTT
CASRTRDRGGNSPLHF
>-|TRBJ2-2|TRBV7-2|once
TGTGCCAGCAGCACAATTATCACCGGGGAGCTGTTTTTT
CASSTIITGELFF
>-|TRBJ1-2|TRBV6-5|-
TGTGCCAGCAGTTACGGGGACATATCTAACTATGGCTACACCTTC
CASSYGDISNYGYTF
>TRBD1|TRBJ2-2|TRBV24-1|-
TGTGCCACCAGTCCCGGGACAGAAACCACCGGGGAGCTGTTTTTT
CATSPGTETTGELFF
>TRBD1|TRBJ2-5|TRBV27|-
TGTGCCAGCAGTCCCCGGGACAGGGGACAAGAGACCCAGTACTTC
CASSPRDRGQETQYF
>TRBD1|TRBJ1-5|TRBV2|few
TGTGCCAGCGGGAGAGGGACAGGGTTAATCGGCAATCAGCCCCAGCATTTT
CASGRGTGLIGNQPQHF
>-|TRBJ2-3|TRBV19|-
TGTGCCAGTACCAGGGGCTTTAGCACAGATACGCAGTATTTT
CASTRGFSTDTQYF
>TRBD2|TRBJ2-6|TRBV6-1|-
TGTGCCAGCAGTGGGGAAGCGGGGGGTCCTCTCTCTGGGGCCAACGTCCTGACTTTC
CASSGEAGGPLSGANVLTF
>-|TRBJ2-7|TRBV28|-
TGTGCCAGCAGTTCGCCCAATGGAGCGCGAGGCGAGCAGTACTTC
CASSSPNGARGEQYF
>TRBD1|TRBJ2-7|TRBV28|once
TGTGCCAGCACACAGGGGGACTACGAGCAGTACTTC
CASTQGDYEQYF
>-|TRBJ2-1|TRBV6-5|-
TGTGCCAGCAGTTACTCCCCGGAGGGGGCTAGTGAGCAGTTCTTC
CASSYSPEGASEQFF
>-|TRBJ2-6|TRBV11-3|-
TGTGCCAGCAGCCATGGGCGGGGCTCTGGGGCCAACGTCCTGACTTTC
CASSHGRGSGANVLTF
>-|TRBJ2-3|TRBV6-6|once
TGTGCCAGCAGTCTCCTCACAGATACGCAGTATTTT
CASSLLTDTQYF
>-|TRBJ1-1|TRBV19|-
TGTGCCAGTAGTAAACAACGGGGACAACAATACACTGAAGCTTTCTTT
CASSKQRGQQYTEAFF
>TRBD1|TRBJ1-2|TRBV5-1|-
TGCGCCAGCAGCTCGGCATGGACAGGTGATAACTATGGCTACACCTTC
CASSSAWTGDNYGYTF
>TRBD1|TRBJ1-2|TRBV7-3|-
TGTGCCAGCAGCGCCGACCCGGGACAGCCCACGGACTACACCTTC
CASSADPGQPTDYTF
>TRBD1|TRBJ1-6|TRBV11-2|-
TGTGCCAGCAGCTTGGGACAGGGTAATTCACCCCTCCACTTT
CASSLGQGNSPLHF
>TRBD1|TRBJ1-2|TRBV11-2|-
TGTGCCAGCAGCTTAGGGGGACAGAACTATGGCTACACCTTC
CASSLGGQNYGYTF
>TRBD1|TRBJ2-7|TRBV27|-
TGTGCCAGCAGTTACTCAACGGTTGACAGGGGACCCTACGAGCAGTACTTC
CASSYSTVDRGPYEQYF
>-|TRBJ2-7|TRBV19|-
TGTGCCAGTAGTCACAGGGTCATCGCCTACGAGCAGTACTTC
CASSHRVIAYEQYF
>TRBD1|TRBJ2-7|TRBV5-4|-
TGTGCCAGCAGCCGGGACGGAGCAGGGGGCGGGGACGAGCAGTACTTC
CASSRDGAGGGDEQYF
>-|TRBJ1-1|TRBV11-3|-
TGTGCCAGCAGCGAAACAGAGAACACTGAAGCTTTCTTT
CASSETENTEAFF
>-|TRBJ1-2|TRBV14|few
TGTGCCAGCAGCCAAGGGTGGGGCTTCCATGGCTACACCTTC
CASSQGWGFHGYTF